This T cell receptor beta chain appears in the sequencing data of a study of T cells in Graves' hyperthyroidism and ophthalmopathy. The study excluded patients with uncontrolled infection, other autoimmune disease, pregnancy or lactation. Fresh peripheral blood, under 13 ml, was the source of the PBMCs. This CDR3 spans 16 amino acids. Germline-derived CDR1 and CDR2 are MGHRA and YSYEKL. Trimming took 4 bases from V and 4 from J, leaving 16 bases between them. Authors of the study amplified TCR beta CDR3 regions from RNA transcripts. During a first-round RT-PCR of the TCR CDR3, the HTBI primer set was used. TCRdb redid the calling of the multiplex PCR reads with MiXCR, one entry per CDR3 protein. The data show under 450,000 distinct CDR3 sequences, with 15% to 19% seen just once and just under 8% held by the top ten.

The sequenced sample was blood. The rearrangement uses TRBV4-1 and TRBJ1-4; perhaps TRBD1 as D (5 bases). The clonotype originates from a woman between 18 and 30 years old with Graves' hyperthyroidism. DNA of the CDR3: TGCGCCAGCAGCCCCAGGACGACAGCGGATAATGAAAAACTGTTTTTT. Its protein is CASSPRTTADNEKLFF.